The rows below give T cell receptor beta chains drawn from one sample of a study of cytomegalovirus exposure and HLA in healthy donors. Sequencing was performed with immunoSEQ multiplex PCR; in TCRdb, only in-frame clones are kept and a portion is missing. The repertoire holds roughly 170,000 clones, with roughly 80% as singletons. Sequenced: PBMCs. These receptors were obtained from a man aged 25-45 years in good health and CMV-seronegative. The conserved cysteine and the conserved F or W are not part of the CDR3 here.

j_gene	v_gene	CDR3aa
TRBJ1-1	TRBV28	ASSPRQGWGTEAF
TRBJ2-7	TRBV5-1	ASSLIAGPSYEQY
TRBJ2-1	TRBV28	ASRVGGSGAYNEQF
TRBJ2-2	TRBV4-2	ASSQDSGAGELF
TRBJ2-1	TRBV30	AWVIAGASDEQF
TRBJ2-4	TRBV11-3	ASSLDPGLDIQY
TRBJ2-1	TRBV7-9	ASSPKGRPKINEQF
TRBJ2-1	TRBV7-9	ASSFQPGQGAEYNEQF
TRBJ1-4	TRBV7-9	SSSLEATELREKLF
TRBJ2-7	TRBV4-2	ASSQDTGTYEQY
TRBJ1-2	TRBV19	ASIDLGGGLNYGYT
TRBJ2-5	TRBV27	ASSSIAGGTKTQY
TRBJ2-1	TRBV2	ASSERASGAYNEQF
TRBJ2-3	TRBV14	ASSQASLVFTDTQY
TRBJ2-6	TRBV28	ASSSRESGANVLT
TRBJ1-6	TRBV28	ATNINPGSSLH
TRBJ1-2	TRBV5-6	ASSLPYRALDYGYT
TRBJ1-1	TRBV7-8	ASSLGQGQTEAF
TRBJ1-6	TRBV5-4	ASSLVQGRSYNSPLH
TRBJ2-7	TRBV6-5	ASSYRPGSYEQY
TRBJ2-2	TRBV7-9	ASSSGGPGELF
TRBJ2-7	TRBV30	AWSVPGDRGIYEQY
TRBJ1-5	TRBV5-1	ASSLGARGQPQH
TRBJ2-1	TRBV13	ASSGGRVEQF
TRBJ2-7	TRBV6-8	ASSSDRGVGRREQY
TRBJ2-1	TRBV9	ASSVGGLASYNEQF
TRBJ1-2	TRBV5-1	ASSLGDTAANYGYT
TRBJ2-5	TRBV29-1	SVQPRETQY
TRBJ2-3	TRBV2	ASSVTPRLDTQY
TRBJ1-2	TRBV30	AWSPGENSNYGYT
TRBJ1-1	TRBV6-4	ASSDEFLNTEAF
NA	TRBV27	ASSFGRRGSEQY
TRBJ2-3	TRBV9	ASSGFSSGRPHTQY
TRBJ1-2	TRBV27	ASSFWGQGAPYGYT
TRBJ2-1	TRBV30	ATSQGGHEQF
TRBJ2-7	TRBV5-1	ASSLEAAGEQY
TRBJ2-1	TRBV7-3	ASSLNRDRGRGYNEQF
TRBJ2-1	TRBV7-2	ASSVAATRSGISYNEQF
TRBJ1-4	TRBV28	ASSLMREKLF
TRBJ2-7	TRBV11-3	ASSLGQGGNEQY
TRBJ2-7	TRBV10-3	AISEEGLRYGQY
TRBJ1-1	TRBV18	ASSPGTSNTEAF
TRBJ1-1	TRBV5-1	ASSPTGATEAF
TRBJ2-7	TRBV23-1	ASSLGTPNYEQY
TRBJ1-5	TRBV6-6	ASSSPGDNGNQPQH
TRBJ1-2	TRBV27	ASRETGSNYGYT